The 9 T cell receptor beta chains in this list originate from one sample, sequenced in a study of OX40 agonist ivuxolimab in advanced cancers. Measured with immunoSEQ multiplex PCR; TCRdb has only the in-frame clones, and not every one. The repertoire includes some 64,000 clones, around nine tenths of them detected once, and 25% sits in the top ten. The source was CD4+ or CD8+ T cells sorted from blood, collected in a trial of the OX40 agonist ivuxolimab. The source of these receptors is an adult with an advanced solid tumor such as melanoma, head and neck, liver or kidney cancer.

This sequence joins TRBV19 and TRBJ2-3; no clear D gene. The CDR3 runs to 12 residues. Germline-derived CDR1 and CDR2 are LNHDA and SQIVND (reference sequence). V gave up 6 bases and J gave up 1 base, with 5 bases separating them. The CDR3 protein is CASRRGTDTQYF. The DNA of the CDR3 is TGTGCCAGTAGACGAGGCACAGATACGCAGTATTTT.

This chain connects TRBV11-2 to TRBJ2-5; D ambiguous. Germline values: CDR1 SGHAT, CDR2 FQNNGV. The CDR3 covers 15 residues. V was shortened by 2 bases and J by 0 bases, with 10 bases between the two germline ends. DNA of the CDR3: TGTGCCAGCAGCTTATGGTCAGATAACCAAGAGACCCAGTACTTC. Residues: CASSLWSDNQETQYF.

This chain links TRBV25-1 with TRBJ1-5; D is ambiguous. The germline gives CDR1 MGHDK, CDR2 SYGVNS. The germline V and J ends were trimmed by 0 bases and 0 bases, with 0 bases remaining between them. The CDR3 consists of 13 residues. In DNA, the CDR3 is TGTGCCAGCAGTGAATATAGCAATCAGCCCCAGCATTTT. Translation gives CASSEYSNQPQHF.

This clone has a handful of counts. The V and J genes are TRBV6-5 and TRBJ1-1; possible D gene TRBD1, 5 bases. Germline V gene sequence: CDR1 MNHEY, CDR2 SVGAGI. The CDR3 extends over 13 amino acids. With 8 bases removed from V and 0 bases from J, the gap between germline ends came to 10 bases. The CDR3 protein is CASRQQLNTEAFF. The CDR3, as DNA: TGTGCCAGCCGACAGCAATTGAACACTGAAGCTTTCTTT.

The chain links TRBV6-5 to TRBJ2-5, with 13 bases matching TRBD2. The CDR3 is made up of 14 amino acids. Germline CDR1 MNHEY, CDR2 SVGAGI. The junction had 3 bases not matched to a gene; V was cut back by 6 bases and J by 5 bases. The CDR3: CASRMTSGRETQYF. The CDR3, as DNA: TGTGCCAGCAGAATGACTAGCGGGAGGGAGACCCAGTACTTC.

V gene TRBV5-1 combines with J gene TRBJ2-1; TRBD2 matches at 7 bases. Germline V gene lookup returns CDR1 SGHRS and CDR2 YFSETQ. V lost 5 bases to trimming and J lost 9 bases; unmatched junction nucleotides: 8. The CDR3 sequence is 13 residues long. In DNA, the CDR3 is TGCGCCAGCAGTAGCGGGCGCTCGGGTGAGCAGTTCTTC. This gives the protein CASSSGRSGEQFF. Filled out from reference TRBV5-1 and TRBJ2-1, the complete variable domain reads KAGVTQTPRYLIKTRGQQVTLSCSPISGHRSVSWYQQTPGQGLQFLFEYFSETQRNKGNFPGRFSGRQFSNSRSEMNVSTLELGDSALYLCASSSGRSGEQFFGPGTRLTVL.

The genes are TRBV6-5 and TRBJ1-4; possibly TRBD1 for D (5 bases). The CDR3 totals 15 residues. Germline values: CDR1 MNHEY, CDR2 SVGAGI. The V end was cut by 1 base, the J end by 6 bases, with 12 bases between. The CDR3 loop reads CASSYLGPRDEKLFF. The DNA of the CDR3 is TGTGCCAGCAGTTACTTGGGGCCCAGGGATGAAAAACTGTTTTTT.

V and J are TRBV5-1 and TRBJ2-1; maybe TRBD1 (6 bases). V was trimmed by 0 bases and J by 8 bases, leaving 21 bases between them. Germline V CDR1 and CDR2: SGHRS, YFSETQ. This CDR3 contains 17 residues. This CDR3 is CASSLGDIRGIGDEQFF. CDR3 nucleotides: TGCGCCAGCAGCTTGGGGGACATCCGTGGGATTGGGGATGAGCAGTTCTTC.

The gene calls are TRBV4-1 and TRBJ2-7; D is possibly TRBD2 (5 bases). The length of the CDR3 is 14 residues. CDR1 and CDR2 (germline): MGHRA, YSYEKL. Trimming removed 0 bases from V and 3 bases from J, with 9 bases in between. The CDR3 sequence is CASSQENRDYEQYF. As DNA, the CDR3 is TGCGCCAGCAGCCAAGAAAACCGGGACTACGAGCAGTACTTC.